This passage covers 15 T cell receptor beta chains from one sample sequenced in a study of blood T cell repertoires in COVID-19. Sequencing used immunoSEQ multiplex PCR; TCRdb keeps in-frame clones, though not all of them. This table holds a few hundred thousand clones, more than 80% found once. Sequencing was performed on peripheral blood. The receptors here all came from a woman aged 80 or over with acute or convalescent COVID-19.

The V gene is TRBV7-2, the J gene TRBJ1-2, with 8 bases aligning to TRBD1. CDR1 SGHTA and CDR2 FQGNSA come from the germline V gene. With 5 bases clipped from V and 4 bases from J, the junction kept 9 bases outside the gene matches. The CDR3 extends over 15 amino acids. The CDR3 sequence is CASSDTDRVRYGYTF. CDR3 coding DNA: TGTGCCAGCAGCGACACGGACAGGGTACGCTATGGCTACACCTTC. The variable domain in full, completed from reference TRBV7-2 and TRBJ1-2, reads GAGVSQSPSNKVTEKGKDVELRCDPISGHTALYWYRQSLGQGLEFLIYFQGNSAPDKSGLPSDRFSAERTGGSVSTLTIQRTQQEDSAVYLCASSDTDRVRYGYTFGSGTRLTVV.

The rearrangement uses TRBV19 and TRBJ1-4; 8 bases are a match to TRBD1. Germline CDR1 reads LNHDA; CDR2 reads SQIVND (reference sequence). Trimming cost V 4 bases and J 7 bases; bases outside gene matches: 8. CDR3 size: 15 residues. The CDR3 DNA reads as TGTGCCAGTAGTACCCGGACAGGGATGGGTGAAAAACTGTTTTTT. Residues: CASSTRTGMGEKLFF.

The V and J genes are TRBV5-1 and TRBJ2-6; 11 nucleotides line up with TRBD1. Looked up from germline, CDR1 is SGHRS and CDR2 is YFSETQ. Losses at the gene ends were 2 bases for V and 0 bases for J; bases not matched to a gene: 4. This CDR3 region has 18 residues. This chain's CDR3 is CASSFSGTGGSGANVLTF. DNA of the CDR3: TGCGCCAGCAGCTTCTCCGGGACAGGGGGCTCTGGGGCCAACGTCCTGACTTTC.

This clone showed up just once. The chain uses TRBV9 and TRBJ1-5; weak D call: TRBD1 (5 bases). CDR1 is SGDLS, CDR2 YYNGEE, per germline. There are 14 residues in the CDR3. Trimming cost V 4 bases and J 6 bases, with 14 bases left between them. The CDR3 region has the DNA TGTGCCAGCAGCCTGGACCCGGGGGGTCAGCCCCAGCATTTT. Encoded protein: CASSLDPGGQPQHF.

The V call is TRBV19, the J call TRBJ1-5; no clear D. V was shortened by 3 bases and J by 0 bases, with 9 bases between the two germline ends. CDR1 is LNHDA, CDR2 SQIVND, per germline (reference sequence). The CDR3 extends over 15 amino acids. In nucleotides, the CDR3 is TGTGCCAGTAGTATTTTACAGAATAGCAATCAGCCCCAGCATTTT. This sequence encodes CASSILQNSNQPQHF.

The chain carries TRBV10-1 and TRBJ1-1, with 11 nucleotides matching TRBD1. The V and J ends lost 6 bases and 2 bases, in that order; junction bases with no gene match: 14. CDR1 is WNHNN and CDR2 is SYGVQD in the germline V gene (reference sequence). The CDR3 extends over 18 amino acids. DNA for the CDR3: TGCGCCAGCAGAGGTCGTTTGGACAGGGGGCGAGCCAACACTGAAGCTTTCTTT. Its protein is CASRGRLDRGRANTEAFF.

The chain recombines TRBV19 with TRBJ1-5; D unresolved. CDR3 length equals 16 residues. Germline assignment: CDR1 LNHDA and CDR2 SQIVND (reference sequence). V was cut by 0 bases and J by 0 bases, with 9 bases left in between. As DNA, the CDR3 is TGTGCCAGTAGTATAGATGCCACAACTAGCAATCAGCCCCAGCATTTT. Translated: CASSIDATTSNQPQHF.

The V call is TRBV5-1, the J call TRBJ1-2; 7 positions match TRBD1. The CDR3 sequence is 13 residues long. Germline V gene lookup returns CDR1 SGHRS and CDR2 YFSETQ. J gave up 6 bases and V 0 bases, and 2 bases lay outside the gene matches. The CDR3 coding sequence is TGCGCCAGCAGCTTGGTCCAGGGGGATGGCTACACCTTC. Protein product: CASSLVQGDGYTF. Complete variable domain (other parts from reference TRBV5-1 and TRBJ1-2): KAGVTQTPRYLIKTRGQQVTLSCSPISGHRSVSWYQQTPGQGLQFLFEYFSETQRNKGNFPGRFSGRQFSNSRSEMNVSTLELGDSALYLCASSLVQGDGYTFGSGTRLTVV.

The chain combines TRBV5-4 with TRBJ2-2; D not resolved. This CDR3 contains 15 residues. Germline values: CDR1 SGHNT, CDR2 YYREEE (reference sequence). V dropped 4 bases and J dropped 1 base, with 11 bases sitting between them. DNA of the CDR3: TGTGCCAGCAGCACTCGATCTTGGAACACCGGGGAGCTGTTTTTT. This encodes CASSTRSWNTGELFF.

The chain joins TRBV24-1 to TRBJ2-1; D is uncertain. V was clipped by 4 bases and J by 7 bases, with 19 bases between them. CDR3 length: 16 residues. Germline V lookup: CDR1 KGHDR, CDR2 SFDVKD. CDR3 loop: CATSDRIEASGNEQFF. DNA for the CDR3: TGTGCCACCAGTGACCGGATAGAGGCATCTGGGAATGAGCAGTTCTTC.

This clone has a handful of counts. J is TRBJ1-1 and V is TRBV29-1; 9 nucleotides agree with TRBD1. Germline V gene sequence: CDR1 SQVTM, CDR2 ANQGSEA. CDR3 length: 14 amino acids. The J segment lost 6 bases and the V segment lost 7 bases, leaving 12 bases of the junction unmatched. This chain's CDR3 is CSAIRDREWAEAFF. CDR3 coding DNA: TGCAGCGCGATCCGGGACAGGGAATGGGCTGAAGCTTTCTTT.

The chain is built from TRBV12-3 or TRBV12-4 and TRBJ1-2; D is possibly TRBD1 (5 bases). Deletions cut 0 bases from V and 8 bases from J, with 10 bases between. This CDR3 has 13 amino acids. The CDR3 coding sequence is TGTGCCAGCAGTTTAGCGGAAAGGGGAGGCTACACCTTC. Translating gives CASSLAERGGYTF.

V and J are TRBV4-3 and TRBJ2-1; D unresolved. CDR1 and CDR2 (germline): LGHNA, YSLEER. Trimming left V 1 base short and J 0 bases short, with 4 bases between. This CDR3 is 14 amino acids long. DNA of the CDR3: TGCGCCAGCAGCCAAGCTAGCTCCTACAATGAGCAGTTCTTC. Translated: CASSQASSYNEQFF.

CDR3 loop: CASSQDGDSGVYEQYF. DNA of the CDR3: TGTGCCAGCAGCCAAGATGGTGATAGCGGGGTCTACGAGCAGTACTTC. The V gene is TRBV3-1 (or the pseudogene TRBV3-2), the J gene TRBJ2-7; TRBD2 matches at 8 bases. Trimming cost V 0 bases and J 3 bases; bases outside gene matches: 7. CDR1 and CDR2 (germline): LGHDT, YNNKEL (reference sequence). The CDR3 consists of 16 residues.

The chain has TRBV5-1 and TRBJ2-1; the D gene is possibly TRBD2 (5 bases). The CDR3 is made up of 15 amino acids. Germline CDR1 and CDR2: SGHRS and YFSETQ. V was shortened by 0 bases and J by 7 bases, with 14 bases between the two germline ends. CDR3 DNA: TGCGCCAGCAGCTTGGTTCCGGGGTCCCTAAATGAGCAGTTCTTC. It specifies CASSLVPGSLNEQFF. Full variable domain (remainder filled in from reference TRBV5-1 and TRBJ2-1): KAGVTQTPRYLIKTRGQQVTLSCSPISGHRSVSWYQQTPGQGLQFLFEYFSETQRNKGNFPGRFSGRQFSNSRSEMNVSTLELGDSALYLCASSLVPGSLNEQFFGPGTRLTVL.